A single T cell receptor (beta chain) is shown here with its context. Its matching antigen is unknown. V lost 6 bases and J lost 1; bases outside the gene matches: 5. The CDR3 contains 14 residues. This sample is part of a study of T-cell memory formation after mild COVID-19. Findings and limits, study-wide: Memory from before infection featured some responding clones, which suggests cross-reactive memory joined. Chiefly within CM and EM were the contracting CD4+ clones; CD8+ ones were within EMRA.

Researchers used 5'RACE with constant-segment primers to make TCR alpha and TCR beta cDNA libraries that carry sample barcodes and UMIs. TCRdb used MiXCR to reprocess the 5' RACE reads, holding one entry per CDR3 protein. The table has 400,000 or so distinct CDR3 sequences, roughly 20% seen once. The rearrangement links TRBV12-3 or TRBV12-4 to TRBJ2-7; TRBD1 aligns across 8 bases. The sequence was obtained from an adult woman who had mild COVID-19 (a few samples of this study predate the infection). Cell type and time point are not known. The specimen was PBMCs or a T cell subset sorted from them (not recorded which). The CDR3 spells CASRITGGSYEQYF. The CDR3 DNA reads as TGTGCCAGCAGGATTACAGGGGGTTCCTACGAGCAGTACTTC.